The present TCR beta chain was sequenced within a study of blood T cell repertoires in COVID-19. The germline V gene has CDR1 SGHVS and CDR2 FQNEAQ. J was trimmed by 3 bases and V by 5 bases; bases with no gene match: 4. The CDR3 spans 15 residues. Repertoires were generated with immunoSEQ multiplex PCR, while TCRdb's copy carries only in-frame clones and drops some. Altogether 250,000 to 350,000 clones are present, 85% to 90% being singletons, with the ten largest covering 1.5% to 2%. The gene calls are TRBV7-8 and TRBJ2-1; TRBD2 matches 10 bases. The sequenced sample consisted of PBMCs or T cells enriched from blood (not recorded which). This TCR was recovered from a young woman with acute COVID-19. CDR3 loop: CASSTRTSGYNEQFF. The CDR3 region has the DNA TGTGCCAGCAGCACCCGGACTAGCGGCTACAATGAGCAGTTCTTC.